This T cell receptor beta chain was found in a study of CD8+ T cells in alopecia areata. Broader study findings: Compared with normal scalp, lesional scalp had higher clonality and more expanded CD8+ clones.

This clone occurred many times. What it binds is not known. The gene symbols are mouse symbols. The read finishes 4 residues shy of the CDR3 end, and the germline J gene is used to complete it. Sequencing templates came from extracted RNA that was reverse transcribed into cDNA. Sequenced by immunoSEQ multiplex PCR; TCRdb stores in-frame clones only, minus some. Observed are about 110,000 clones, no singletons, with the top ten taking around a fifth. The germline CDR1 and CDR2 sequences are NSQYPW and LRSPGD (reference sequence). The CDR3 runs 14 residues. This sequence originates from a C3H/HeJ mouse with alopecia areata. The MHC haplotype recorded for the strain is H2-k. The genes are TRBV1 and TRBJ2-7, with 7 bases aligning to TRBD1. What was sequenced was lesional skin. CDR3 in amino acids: CTCSGKGTEYEQYF. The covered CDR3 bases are TGCACCTGCAGTGGGAAGGGGACAGAATAT.